Presented here are 2 T cell receptor beta chains from one specimen sequenced in a study of blood T cells in healthy people across ages. Next came a second PCR, run for about 6 to 11 cycles, which used a sample-barcoded 5' primer along with a J-beta primer mix. TCRdb passed the 5' RACE reads through MiXCR, listing each CDR3 protein once. The sample has some 880,000 distinct CDR3 sequences, about 37% seen once. Sequenced sample: blood. The receptor set was obtained from a man between 18 and 35 years old in good health.

This sequence joins TRBV4-1 and TRBJ1-1; D not certain. The CDR3 has 15 residues. Trimming removed 4 bases from V and 1 base from J, with 13 bases in between. The germline gives CDR1 MGHRA, CDR2 YSYEKL. The CDR3, as DNA: TGCGCCAGCAGCCTCCCCGGACGGACGAACACTGAAGCTTTCTTT. It codes for CASSLPGRTNTEAFF.

This clonotype was counted only a few times. Relative to the germline gene, one junction end is altered; a read error may explain this. V usage is TRBV3-1 and J usage is TRBJ1-1; D gene unclear. The V gene's germline CDR1 is LGHDT and CDR2 YNNKEL (reference sequence). The CDR3 spans 14 residues. CDR3 sequence (DNA): TGTGCCAGCAGCCCCCACTCGGGGAACACTGAAGTTTTCTTT. Translation: CASSPHSGNTEVFF. Variable domain in full (rest from reference TRBV3-1 and TRBJ1-1): DTAVSQTPKYLVTQMGNDKSIKCEQNLGHDTMYWYKQDSKKFLKIMFSYNNKELIINETVPNRFSPKSPDKAHLNLHINSLELGDSAVYFCASSPHSGNTEVFFGQGTRLTVV.